These 19 T cell receptor beta chains originate from one sample sequenced in a study of shared clonotypes between healthy human individuals. TCRdb's table, derived via immunoSEQ multiplex PCR, lists solely in-frame clones and lacks some. This sample has millions of clones, with around 90% found just once. Sequencing used naive CD4+ T cells sorted from blood. Specified subset: CD45RA+ positively selected. These receptors were collected from a man younger than 35 in good health.

This chain uses TRBV29-1 with TRBJ2-1, with D maybe TRBD1 (5 bases). Trimming took 1 base from V and 4 from J, leaving 14 bases between them. CDR1 and CDR2 from the germline V gene are SQVTM and ANQGSEA. The CDR3 is 15 residues long. DNA of the CDR3: TGCAGCGTTGAAGGGGCCGGCAGGGTGTACAATGAGCAGTTCTTC. As protein: CSVEGAGRVYNEQFF.

V gene TRBV19 combines with J gene TRBJ1-2, with D perhaps TRBD1 (6 bases). The CDR3 is 14 amino acids. Germline CDR1 and CDR2: LNHDA and SQIVND (reference sequence). The V and J ends lost 9 bases and 4 bases respectively, with 18 bases between them. The CDR3 coding sequence is TGTGCCAGCGGAATGGGGGCGCAGGGCTATGGCTACACCTTC. It is translated as CASGMGAQGYGYTF.

The chain combines TRBV18 with TRBJ2-7; 8 nucleotides agree with TRBD1. CDR1 KGHSH and CDR2 LQKENI come from the germline V gene. The trim removed 3 bases at V and 9 bases at J, leaving 7 bases unmatched. The CDR3 is made up of 13 amino acids. CDR3 sequence (DNA): TGTGCCAGCTCACCTGACGACAGGGGTGTGCAGTACTTC. Translating gives CASSPDDRGVQYF.

This chain links TRBV28 with TRBJ1-2, with 12 positions matching TRBD1. Trimming removed 7 bases from V and 6 bases from J; junction bases left unmatched: 6. The CDR3 has 14 amino acids. Germline V CDR1 and CDR2: MDHEN, SYDVKM. For the CDR3, the DNA is TGTGCCAGCATCCCGGGACAGGGGGCGCATGGCTACACCTTC. Its translation is CASIPGQGAHGYTF.

The chain couples TRBV6-1 to TRBJ1-3; 7 bases match TRBD1. Looked up from germline, CDR1 is MNHNS and CDR2 is SASEGT. This CDR3 is 15 amino acids long. V shed 2 bases, J shed 4 bases, and the junction held 5 bases outside the gene matches. In DNA, the CDR3 is TGTGCCAGCAGTGAATTAGGGGGCGCGGGAAACACCATATATTTT. This translates into CASSELGGAGNTIYF.

CDR3 region: CASRPRDSGYTF. DNA of the CDR3: TGTGCCAGTAGACCCCGGGACAGCGGCTACACCTTC. This sequence joins TRBV19 and TRBJ1-2, with 7 bases lining up with TRBD1. In germline, CDR1 is LNHDA, CDR2 SQIVND (reference sequence). The CDR3 sequence is 12 residues long. Germline trimming cut 6 bases from V and 8 bases from J; bases unmatched to any gene: 6.

This chain joins TRBV10-3 and TRBJ1-6; 9 nucleotides align to TRBD1. In germline, CDR1 is ENHRY, CDR2 SYGVKD. The CDR3 is made up of 15 amino acids. The junction had 4 bases not matched to a gene; V was cut back by 8 bases and J by 2 bases. The CDR3 sequence is CAIGGTGTYNSPLHF. For the CDR3, the DNA is TGTGCCATCGGCGGGACAGGGACCTATAATTCACCCCTCCACTTT.

The gene calls are TRBV9 and TRBJ1-4, with D tentatively TRBD1 (5 bases). There are 14 residues in the CDR3. Germline V gene sequence: CDR1 SGDLS, CDR2 YYNGEE. The V gene lost 2 bases and the J gene lost 8 bases, with 13 bases spanning the gap. The CDR3 spells CASSVTGSREKLFF. The CDR3 DNA sequence: TGTGCCAGCAGCGTCACAGGAAGCAGGGAAAAACTGTTTTTT.

The chain employs TRBV4-1 and TRBJ2-1, with 9 nucleotides matching TRBD2. V gave up 4 bases and J gave up 4 bases; unmatched junction bases: 5. From germline, CDR1 is MGHRA and CDR2 YSYEKL. This CDR3 is built from 15 residues. CDR3 DNA: TGCGCCAGCAGCCGGCTAGCGGGACCATACAATGAGCAGTTCTTC. Translating it yields CASSRLAGPYNEQFF.

This rearrangement joins TRBV7-2 to TRBJ2-3; D is undetermined. Trimming cost V 4 bases and J 4 bases, with 9 bases left between them. Germline CDR1 and CDR2: SGHTA and FQGNSA. This CDR3 is built from 13 residues. CDR3 loop: CASSSLTSDTQYF. The CDR3 DNA reads TGTGCCAGCAGCTCATTAACCTCAGATACGCAGTATTTT.

V usage is TRBV5-1 and J usage is TRBJ2-7, with 11 nucleotides matching TRBD1. CDR1 is SGHRS, CDR2 YFSETQ, per germline. This CDR3 has 15 amino acids. With 4 bases clipped from V and 1 base from J, the junction kept 4 bases outside the gene matches. CDR3 DNA: TGCGCCAGCAGCCGGGGGACAGGGGGTTCCTACGAGCAGTACTTC. Its translation: CASSRGTGGSYEQYF.

The chain joins TRBV15 to TRBJ2-7; 11 bases match TRBD2. This CDR3 spans 16 amino acids. The junction had 8 bases not matched to a gene; V was cut back by 2 bases and J by 5 bases. The germline V gene has CDR1 LNHNV and CDR2 YYDKDF (reference sequence). The CDR3 here is CATSRHQTSGTNEQYF. Written as DNA, the CDR3 is TGTGCCACCAGCAGACACCAGACTAGCGGGACAAACGAGCAGTACTTC.

CDR3 nucleotide sequence: TGTGCCAGCAGCGTAGGTCTAGCGGGACTAACTATTCCAGATACGCAGTATTTT. Amino acids: CASSVGLAGLTIPDTQYF. V usage is TRBV9 and J usage is TRBJ2-3; 9 bases map to TRBD2. Germline assignment: CDR1 SGDLS and CDR2 YYNGEE. V lost 0 bases to trimming and J lost 4 bases; unmatched junction nucleotides: 12. This CDR3 contains 18 residues.

CDR3 sequence (DNA): TGTGCTAGTGGTTTCGGCATACCCTACGAGCAGTACTTC. Translation: CASGFGIPYEQYF. The rearrangement links TRBV12-5 to TRBJ2-7, with D uncertain. The CDR3 spans 13 residues. Trimming removed 3 bases from V and 2 bases from J, with 8 bases in between. Germline V gene data show CDR1 as LGHNT and CDR2 as FRNRAP.

This clone has more than one count but fewer than ten. J is TRBJ2-7 and V is TRBV19; perhaps D is TRBD1 or TRBD2 (5 bases each). Trimming shortened V by 6 bases and J by 1 base, and 16 bases separated the two germline ends. Germline V CDR1 and CDR2: LNHDA, SQIVND (reference sequence). The CDR3 runs 15 residues. The CDR3 DNA sequence: TGTGCCAGTAGGAGTCCGGGACGTCATTCCTACGAGCAGTACTTC. It yields the protein CASRSPGRHSYEQYF.

The table lists this clone with a count of one. CDR3 in amino acids: CASSLEPLISSGNTIYF. The CDR3 bases are TGTGCCAGCAGCTTGGAGCCCTTGATTTCCTCTGGAAACACCATATATTTT. The rearrangement uses TRBV5-4 and TRBJ1-3; D is ambiguous. The CDR3 has 17 amino acids. The germline V gene encodes CDR1 SGHNT and CDR2 YYREEE (reference sequence). Deletions cut 0 bases from V and 0 bases from J, with 13 bases between.

This rearrangement joins TRBV6-4 to TRBJ2-2; no clear D. Germline V gene sequence: CDR1 MRHNA, CDR2 SNTAGT. There are 15 residues in the CDR3. V was pared by 7 bases and J by 2 bases, with 14 bases between. The CDR3 here is CASTFCGVNTGELFF. In DNA form, the CDR3 reads TGTGCCAGCACTTTTTGTGGGGTTAACACCGGGGAGCTGTTTTTT.

Comment on this clone: The sample contains more than one DNA sequence encoding this CDR3. V gene TRBV6-5 combines with J gene TRBJ2-5; D possibly corresponds to TRBD1 (6 bases). Trimming pared 2 bases from V and 2 bases from J, leaving 9 bases between. From germline, CDR1 is MNHEY and CDR2 SVGAGI. CDR3 length: 14 residues. CDR3 sequence reads: CASSYGTLQETQYF. In nucleotides, the CDR3 is TGTGCCAGCAGTTACGGGACACTGCAAGAGACCCAGTACTTC.

The chain joins TRBV7-3 to TRBJ2-5; D perhaps matches TRBD1 (5 bases). CDR1 SGHTA and CDR2 FQGTGA come from the germline V gene. Trimming shortened V by 1 base and J by 4 bases, and 16 bases separated the two germline ends. The CDR3 totals 16 residues. This CDR3 reads CASSLKPRQGRETQYF. In nucleotides, the CDR3 is TGTGCCAGCAGCTTAAAGCCCCGGCAGGGTCGAGAGACCCAGTACTTC.